The count of the clone carrying this T cell receptor (beta chain) is one. The sample originates from a study of blood T cell repertoires in COVID-19. Study background: From the United States, Italy and Spain came samples of acute and convalescent COVID-19. In each case, the material was cDNA or gDNA derived from T cells, B-cell-depleted T cells, or PBMCs.

The CDR3 length is 17 residues. With 1 base clipped from V and 5 bases from J, the junction kept 13 bases outside the gene matches. CDR1 SGHRS and CDR2 YFSETQ come from the germline V gene. Methods used by the authors: The assay estimated nucleated cells by amplifying reference gene primers. Produced via immunoSEQ multiplex PCR; TCRdb's table is partial and in-frame only. D and trimming come from the DNA, and the V and J calls and clone size come from that table. Of some 150,000 clones listed, about 85% are singletons. The sequence came from a human donor in a cohort sampled during active COVID-19. The material sequenced was peripheral blood. The V call is TRBV5-1, the J call TRBJ2-7, with TRBD2 matching 9 bases. The CDR3 sequence: CASSLLSSGEFGNEQYF. CDR3 bases: TGCGCCAGCAGCTTGTTGTCTAGCGGGGAATTCGGGAACGAGCAGTACTTC.